The entry that follows covers one T cell receptor beta chain sequence. Antigen unknown. Sequencing was performed with immunoSEQ multiplex PCR; in TCRdb, only in-frame clones are kept and a portion is missing. The sample holds around 940,000 clones, over 75% seen once. The data originate from a study of shared clonotypes between healthy human individuals. Regarding the study as a whole: Naive subsets generally had larger estimated richness than memory subsets.

The study drew its donors from healthy HIV-negative adults without recent acute infections or vaccinations. Trimming cost V 5 bases and J 0 bases; bases outside gene matches: 4. CDR3 length: 14 amino acids. Germline-derived CDR1 and CDR2 are MNHEY and SMNVEV (reference sequence). The rearrangement joins TRBV27 to TRBJ2-7, with TRBD1 identical over 7 bases. The specimen was memory CD4+ T cells sorted from blood. Subset reported: CD45RA-negative fraction. This TCR was sampled from a man aged 18 to 30 in good health. CDR3 in amino acids: CASSPTGNSYEQYF. The CDR3 DNA reads as TGTGCCAGCAGTCCGACAGGGAACTCCTACGAGCAGTACTTC.